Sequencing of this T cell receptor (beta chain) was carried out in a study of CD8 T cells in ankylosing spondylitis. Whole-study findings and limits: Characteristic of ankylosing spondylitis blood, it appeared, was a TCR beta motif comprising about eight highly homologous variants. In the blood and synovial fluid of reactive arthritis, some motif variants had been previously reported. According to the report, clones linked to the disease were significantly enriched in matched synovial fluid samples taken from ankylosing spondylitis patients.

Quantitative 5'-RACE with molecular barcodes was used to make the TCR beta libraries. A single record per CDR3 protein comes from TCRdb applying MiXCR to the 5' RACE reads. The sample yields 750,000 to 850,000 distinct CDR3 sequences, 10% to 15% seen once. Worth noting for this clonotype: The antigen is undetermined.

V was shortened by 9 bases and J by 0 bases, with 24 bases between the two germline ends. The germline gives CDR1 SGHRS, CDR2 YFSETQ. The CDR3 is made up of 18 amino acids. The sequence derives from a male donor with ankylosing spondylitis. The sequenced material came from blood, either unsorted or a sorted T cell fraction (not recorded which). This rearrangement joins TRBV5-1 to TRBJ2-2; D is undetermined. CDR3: CATQITAEAPANTGELFF. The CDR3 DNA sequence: TGCGCCACCCAAATTACGGCAGAAGCCCCAGCGAACACCGGGGAGCTGTTTTTT.